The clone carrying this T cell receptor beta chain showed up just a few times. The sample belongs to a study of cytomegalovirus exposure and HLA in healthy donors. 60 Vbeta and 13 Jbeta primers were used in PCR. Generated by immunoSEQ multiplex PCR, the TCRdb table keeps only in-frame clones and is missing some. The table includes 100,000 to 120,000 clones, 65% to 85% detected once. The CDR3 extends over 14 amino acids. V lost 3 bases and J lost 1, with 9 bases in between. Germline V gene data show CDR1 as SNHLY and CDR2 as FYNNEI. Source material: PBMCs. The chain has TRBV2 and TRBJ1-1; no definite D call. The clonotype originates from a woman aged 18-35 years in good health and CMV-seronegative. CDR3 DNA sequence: TGTGCCAGCAGTGACCGGCGGAAGAACACTGAAGCTTTCTTT. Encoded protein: CASSDRRKNTEAFF.